The 32 T cell receptor beta chains presented below share a single source sample, sequenced in a study of cytomegalovirus exposure and HLA in healthy donors. This PCR relied on a set of 60 Vbeta primers and 13 Jbeta primers. The assay was immunoSEQ multiplex PCR, and TCRdb's table has in-frame clones only and misses some. The sample carries under 200,000 clones, roughly 80% recorded once. The sample taken for sequencing was PBMCs. The receptors here all came from a man aged 35 to 55 in good health and CMV-seropositive.

The V call is TRBV27, the J call TRBJ2-5, with TRBD1 matching over 8 bases. CDR3 length: 13 residues. Germline CDR1 and CDR2: MNHEY and SMNVEV (reference sequence). The V gene end was trimmed by 5 bases and the J gene end by 8 bases; junction bases not matched to a gene: 7. CDR3 nucleotides: TGTGCCAGCAGTCCGGGGACAGGCCGTACCCAGTACTTC. This sequence encodes CASSPGTGRTQYF.

J is TRBJ2-3 and V is TRBV7-3, with TRBD2 matching 9 bases. CDR3 length: 16 residues. From germline, CDR1 is SGHTA and CDR2 FQGTGA. Trimming took 2 bases from V and 4 from J; bases not matched to a gene: 7. CDR3: CASSLGPSGRSDTQYF. The CDR3 DNA follows: TGTGCCAGCAGCTTAGGTCCAAGCGGGAGGTCAGATACGCAGTATTTT.

Only a few counts were recorded for this clone. The chain combines TRBV6-5 with TRBJ1-1, with TRBD1 matching over 8 bases. V lost 2 bases to trimming and J lost 7 bases; unmatched junction nucleotides: 3. CDR1 is MNHEY and CDR2 is SVGAGI in the germline V gene. CDR3 length: 13 residues. The CDR3 protein is CASSYDRGGEAFF. CDR3 coding DNA: TGTGCCAGCAGTTACGACAGGGGAGGTGAAGCTTTCTTT.

The chain links TRBV7-2 to TRBJ1-1, with D maybe TRBD1 (5 bases). CDR1 and CDR2 (germline): SGHTA, FQGNSA. The CDR3 extends over 14 amino acids. V dropped 8 bases and J dropped 3 bases, with 16 bases sitting between them. The CDR3 loop is CASLGGADHTEAFF. In DNA form, the CDR3 reads TGTGCCAGCCTGGGCGGGGCAGACCACACTGAAGCTTTCTTT.

This rearrangement joins TRBV21-1 to TRBJ2-7; the D call of TRBD2 is as the table states it, not checked on the DNA. TRBV21-1 is a pseudogene locus. This CDR3 region has 16 residues. The CDR3, as DNA: TGTGCCAGCAGCAAAGCCCTTGCGGGAGGTGGCTACGAGCAGTACTTC. Encoded protein: CASSKALAGGGYEQYF.

The chain joins TRBV4-1 to TRBJ2-7; D gene uncertain. Trimming shortened V by 4 bases and J by 2 bases, and 15 bases separated the two germline ends. CDR1 is MGHRA, CDR2 YSYEKL, per germline. The CDR3 runs 15 residues. The CDR3, as DNA: TGCGCCAGCAGCCCCTTTCTTGGGCACACCTACGAGCAGTACTTC. It encodes CASSPFLGHTYEQYF.

This clone occurred a few times. The chain recombines TRBV5-5 with TRBJ2-5; D call uncertain. Trimming cost V 6 bases and J 5 bases, with 17 bases left between them. CDR1 is SGHKS, CDR2 YYEKEE, per germline (reference sequence). The CDR3 spans 14 residues. The CDR3 bases are TGTGCCAGCACCATAGAACCGCGTTGGGAGACCCAGTACTTC. Its translation: CASTIEPRWETQYF. Using reference TRBV5-5 and TRBJ2-5 for the parts outside the CDR3, the full variable domain is DAGVTQSPTHLIKTRGQQVTLRCSPISGHKSVSWYQQVLGQGPQFIFQYYEKEERGRGNFPDRFSARQFPNYSSELNVNALLLGDSALYLCASTIEPRWETQYFGPGTRLLVL.

This chain uses TRBV28 with TRBJ1-2; tentatively, D is TRBD1 (6 bases). Germline V gene lookup returns CDR1 MDHEN and CDR2 SYDVKM. V dropped 6 bases and J dropped 8 bases, with 13 bases sitting between them. This CDR3 has 12 amino acids. This CDR3 is CASRTGPWGYTF. CDR3 nucleotides: TGTGCCAGCAGGACAGGTCCCTGGGGCTACACCTTC.

The chain employs TRBV6-5 and TRBJ2-3; 8 positions agree with TRBD2. The germline V gene encodes CDR1 MNHEY and CDR2 SVGAGI. V dropped 7 bases and J dropped 2; count of bases not matched to a gene: 5. The CDR3 runs to 14 residues. The CDR3 nucleotides are TGTGCCAGCAAGACAGCGGGAGTCACAGATACGCAGTATTTT. Protein product: CASKTAGVTDTQYF.

J is TRBJ2-6 and V is TRBV2, with D hard to call. The CDR3 is 14 amino acids. V was shortened by 11 bases and J by 0 bases, with 11 bases between the two germline ends. Germline loops: CDR1 SNHLY, CDR2 FYNNEI. The CDR3 here is CASLTGSGANVLTF. CDR3 sequence (DNA): TGTGCCTCCCTTACCGGCTCTGGGGCCAACGTCCTGACTTTC.

The chain is built from TRBV5-4 and TRBJ1-1, with 7 bases identical to TRBD1. The V gene's germline CDR1 is SGHNT and CDR2 YYREEE (reference sequence). The trim removed 4 bases at V and 1 base at J, leaving 10 bases unmatched. The CDR3 spans 16 residues. The CDR3 loop is CASSLYWGQQNTEAFF. CDR3 DNA sequence: TGTGCCAGCAGCCTGTACTGGGGACAGCAGAACACTGAAGCTTTCTTT.

The chain joins TRBV5-4 to TRBJ1-1; D is perhaps TRBD1 (5 bases). V was pared by 2 bases and J by 4 bases, with 15 bases between. This CDR3 spans 15 amino acids. Germline V CDR1 and CDR2: SGHNT, YYREEE (reference sequence). Here the CDR3 reads CASSFTDWGGTEAFF. The CDR3 DNA reads as TGTGCCAGCAGCTTCACGGACTGGGGGGGCACTGAAGCTTTCTTT.

CDR3 loop: CASSGTGAYGYTF. The CDR3 nucleotides are TGTGCCAGCAGTGGGACAGGGGCCTATGGCTACACCTTC. This chain connects TRBV2 to TRBJ1-2, with 9 nucleotides matching TRBD1. CDR3 size: 13 residues. The V gene end was trimmed by 4 bases and the J gene end by 4 bases; junction bases not matched to a gene: 1. From germline, CDR1 is SNHLY and CDR2 FYNNEI.

The chain carries TRBV27 and TRBJ2-5; TRBD2 matches at 12 bases. With the DNA end fitting TRBJ2-7 better, the J assignment may be wrong. The CDR3 spans 19 residues. Germline lookup yields CDR1 MNHEY and CDR2 SMNVEV (reference sequence). The CDR3 reads CASSLSGLAGRAIPYEQYF. CDR3 sequence (DNA): TGTGCCAGCAGCCTCTCCGGACTAGCGGGACGAGCAATCCCCTACGAGCAGTACTTC.

The chain recombines TRBV4-3 with TRBJ1-4; 7 bases line up with TRBD1. Trimming took 3 bases from V and 6 from J; bases not matched to a gene: 19. The CDR3 contains 19 residues. Germline CDR1 and CDR2: LGHNA and YSLEER. The CDR3 sequence: CASSHFPGQSSQRDEKLFF. CDR3 sequence (DNA): TGCGCCAGCAGCCATTTCCCGGGACAGTCCTCCCAAAGGGATGAAAAACTGTTTTTT.

The J gene is TRBJ2-1, the V gene TRBV4-1; TRBD2 might be the D (6 bases). Germline V gene data show CDR1 as MGHRA and CDR2 as YSYEKL. V lost 4 bases, J lost 4 bases, and 17 bases lay in between. The CDR3 spans 16 residues. CDR3 amino acids: CASSRLSGPGYNEQFF. The CDR3 DNA reads TGCGCCAGCAGCCGACTTAGCGGTCCCGGGTACAATGAGCAGTTCTTC.

The chain employs TRBV25-1 and TRBJ2-1; D is perhaps TRBD2 (6 bases). CDR3 size: 14 residues. CDR1 and CDR2 (germline): MGHDK, SYGVNS. Trimming shortened V by 5 bases and J by 0 bases, and 8 bases separated the two germline ends. CDR3 coding DNA: TGTGCCAGCAGTCTAGCGTTCTCCTACAATGAGCAGTTCTTC. This gives the protein CASSLAFSYNEQFF.

V gene TRBV10-1 combines with J gene TRBJ2-1; possible D gene TRBD2, 6 bases. V was cut by 9 bases and J by 9 bases, with 9 bases left in between. CDR1 is WNHNN, CDR2 SYGVQD, per germline (reference sequence). This CDR3 contains 10 residues. CDR3 sequence: CARRGGEQFF. CDR3 in DNA: TGCGCCAGGAGGGGAGGTGAGCAGTTCTTC.

The chain has TRBV5-1 and TRBJ1-3, with 10 bases aligning to TRBD1. J was trimmed by 6 bases and V by 4 bases; bases with no gene match: 4. The germline V gene has CDR1 SGHRS and CDR2 YFSETQ. The CDR3 extends over 14 amino acids. CDR3 DNA: TGCGCCAGCAGCGGCGGACAGGGGGAAAACACCATATATTTT. Translation gives CASSGGQGENTIYF. Looking up the rest from reference TRBV5-1 and TRBJ1-3 gives the full variable domain: KAGVTQTPRYLIKTRGQQVTLSCSPISGHRSVSWYQQTPGQGLQFLFEYFSETQRNKGNFPGRFSGRQFSNSRSEMNVSTLELGDSALYLCASSGGQGENTIYFGEGSWLTVV.

J is TRBJ1-2 and V is TRBV6-6; TRBD1 agrees at 7 bases. The V segment lost 0 bases and the J segment 4 bases; nucleotides outside the gene matches: 2. CDR3 length: 14 amino acids. Germline values: CDR1 MNHNY, CDR2 SVGAGI (reference sequence). Written as DNA, the CDR3 is TGTGCCAGCAGTTACTCTACAGGGGTCTATGGCTACACCTTC. Amino acids: CASSYSTGVYGYTF.

The V gene is TRBV29-1, the J gene TRBJ2-7; 10 bases fit TRBD2. CDR1 is SQVTM, CDR2 ANQGSEA, per germline. Trimming took 5 bases from V and 4 from J; bases not matched to a gene: 8. CDR3 size: 14 residues. The CDR3 sequence is CSVITSGNIYEQYF. The CDR3 bases are TGCAGCGTTATAACTAGCGGGAACATATACGAGCAGTACTTC.

The rearrangement joins TRBV14 to TRBJ1-1, with 7 bases matching TRBD1. Germline assignment: CDR1 SGHDN and CDR2 FVKESK. The CDR3 is 14 amino acids. V was pared by 4 bases and J by 1 base, with 3 bases of the junction left unmatched. This CDR3 is CASSLGTANTEAFF. The CDR3 nucleotides are TGTGCCAGCAGCCTCGGGACAGCGAACACTGAAGCTTTCTTT.

The chain is built from TRBV11-2 and TRBJ1-2; no definite D call. The germline CDR1 and CDR2 sequences are SGHAT and FQNNGV. The length of the CDR3 is 13 residues. Trimming left V 7 bases short and J 8 bases short, with 17 bases between. CDR3 DNA sequence: TGTGCCAGCAAACGGAGATTTCGAGGGGGCTACACCTTC. The encoded protein is CASKRRFRGGYTF.

This clone appeared a single time. The gene calls are TRBV6-6 and TRBJ1-3; D perhaps matches TRBD1 (5 bases). Trimming stripped 2 bases from V and 3 bases from J, with 11 bases between. The germline CDR1 and CDR2 sequences are MNHNY and SVGAGI (reference sequence). CDR3 length: 15 residues. The CDR3 DNA reads as TGTGCCAGCAGTTACCCGGCAGGGAATGGAAACACCATATATTTT. Its protein product is CASSYPAGNGNTIYF.

The J gene is TRBJ2-7, the V gene TRBV4-3, with 11 bases matching TRBD1. Germline CDR1 LGHNA, CDR2 YSLEER. This CDR3 has 15 residues. V dropped 1 base and J dropped 2; count of bases not matched to a gene: 1. In DNA form, the CDR3 reads TGCGCCAGCAGCCAAGTGGGACAGGGGGCCTACGAGCAGTACTTC. This gives the protein CASSQVGQGAYEQYF.

The chain carries TRBV11-2 and TRBJ2-7; D may be TRBD1 (6 bases). Germline loops: CDR1 SGHAT, CDR2 FQNNGV. With 5 bases removed from V and 3 bases from J, the gap between germline ends came to 11 bases. This CDR3 spans 13 amino acids. The DNA for the CDR3 is TGTGCCAGCAGCAACGACAGGTTCTACGAGCAGTACTTC. Translation: CASSNDRFYEQYF.

The CDR3 DNA follows: TGTGCCAGCAGCATCCAGGGGGACCAGCCCCAGCATTTT. Translating gives CASSIQGDQPQHF. V and J are TRBV5-5 and TRBJ1-5; TRBD1 matches 7 bases. With 4 bases clipped from V and 7 bases from J, the junction kept 5 bases outside the gene matches. CDR3 length: 13 residues. Germline V CDR1 and CDR2: SGHKS, YYEKEE (reference sequence).

The CDR3 DNA reads as TGTGCCAGCAGGGGACTAGCGGGAGTTAGAGCCCCAAATGAGCAGTTCTTC. This gives the protein CASRGLAGVRAPNEQFF. The chain combines TRBV7-9 with TRBJ2-1; 14 positions match TRBD2. CDR3 size: 17 residues. The trim removed 6 bases at V and 7 bases at J, leaving 11 bases unmatched. Germline V gene lookup returns CDR1 SEHNR and CDR2 FQNEAQ (reference sequence).

This clone was seen a few times. The chain combines TRBV9 with TRBJ2-3; 9 bases fit TRBD1. The germline CDR1 and CDR2 sequences are SGDLS and YYNGEE. CDR3 length equals 15 residues. The V segment lost 4 bases and the J segment 3 bases; nucleotides outside the gene matches: 6. This CDR3 reads CASSYRDRVTDTQYF. DNA for the CDR3: TGTGCCAGCAGCTACCGGGACAGGGTAACAGATACGCAGTATTTT. Combining the CDR3 with reference TRBV9 and TRBJ2-3 gives the whole variable domain DSGVTQTPKHLITATGQRVTLRCSPRSGDLSVYWYQQSLDQGLQFLIQYYNGEERAKGNILERFSAQQFPDLHSELNLSSLELGDSALYFCASSYRDRVTDTQYFGPGTRLTVL.

This clone was seen a few times. The chain links TRBV6-1 to TRBJ1-5; tentatively, D is TRBD1 (5 bases). V was shortened by 4 bases and J by 8 bases, with 12 bases between the two germline ends. CDR1 is MNHNS, CDR2 SASEGT, per germline. There are 13 residues in the CDR3. The CDR3 DNA reads TGTGCCAGCAGTGGTAGACAGTTTGAGCCCCAGCATTTT. Its translation is CASSGRQFEPQHF.

The rearrangement uses TRBV28 and TRBJ1-1; possibly TRBD1 for D (6 bases). The CDR3 loop spans 14 amino acids. CDR1 and CDR2 from the germline V gene are MDHEN and SYDVKM. The V and J ends lost 6 bases and 4 bases respectively, with 15 bases between them. CDR3 in DNA: TGTGCCAGCAGAGAGGGCATCAGGGGCACTGAAGCTTTCTTT. Translated, it gives CASREGIRGTEAFF.

This clone has only a few counts. This rearrangement joins TRBV27 to TRBJ2-7; 8 bases fit TRBD1. V lost 10 bases and J lost 2; bases outside the gene matches: 19. CDR1 and CDR2 from the germline V gene are MNHEY and SMNVEV (reference sequence). The CDR3 is 17 amino acids. The CDR3, as DNA: TGTGCCAATCCCCTAGGGGCCGGCAGGGGGCCTCCCTACGAGCAGTACTTC. Residues: CANPLGAGRGPPYEQYF.